At least ten counts were recorded for the clone carrying this T cell receptor (beta chain). What it recognizes is unknown. Unique molecular identifiers were used in preparing the TCRbeta library. TCRdb recomputed calls from the PCR reads with MiXCR, one row per CDR3 protein. This table holds fewer than 350,000 distinct CDR3 sequences, roughly a tenth found once. The data were obtained in a study of T-cell reconstitution after alpha-beta-depleted transplantation in children. Study-level points and caveats: Counts and diversity of T cells one year after transplant came mostly from newly produced T cells. Several hundred expanded graft clones reportedly gave rise to the alpha-beta T cells present about two months after transplant. The study traced high day-60 TCRbeta diversity in some patients to surviving recipient T cells and thymic progenitors.

The receptor was isolated from a boy in the first two years of life with acute myeloid leukemia, due to receive a stem cell transplant. Sequences were derived from PBMCs, sampled before TCRalphabeta/CD19-depleted stem cell transplant.

CDR3 nucleotides: TGTGCCATCAGTGAGGGCACCGGGGAGCTGTTTTTT. Translation gives CAISEGTGELFF. V gene TRBV10-3 combines with J gene TRBJ2-2; D call uncertain. The V end lost 2 bases, the J end lost 4 bases, and 2 bases lay between the germline ends. This CDR3 comprises 12 residues. Germline V gene lookup returns CDR1 ENHRY and CDR2 SYGVKD.